The 30 T cell receptor beta chains below come from one sample, sequenced in a study of shared clonotypes between healthy human individuals. Sequencing used immunoSEQ multiplex PCR; TCRdb keeps in-frame clones, though not all of them. The sample has some 900,000 clones; 76% are singletons. Sequenced sample: memory CD4+ T cells sorted from blood. The subset was: CD45RA-negative fraction. The receptors here all came from a man aged 18 to 30 in good health.

The DNA for the CDR3 is TGTGCCAGCAGCGTAGGGGCGGGGCAGATAGATACGCAGTATTTT. Protein product: CASSVGAGQIDTQYF. V is TRBV9 and J is TRBJ2-3, with D perhaps matching TRBD2 (6 bases). Germline V gives CDR1 SGDLS, CDR2 YYNGEE. CDR3 length equals 15 residues. Between the trimmed V and J ends, which lost 0 bases and 5 bases, there was a span of 13 bases.

This clone was counted between two and nine times. The CDR3 sequence is CASSFSPEGGSPLHF. CDR3 nucleotides: TGTGCCAGCAGCTTCTCTCCGGAGGGAGGTTCACCCCTCCACTTT. The chain joins TRBV5-6 to TRBJ1-6; no reliable D call. Germline V lookup: CDR1 SGHDT, CDR2 YYEEEE. The ends were cut back, 2 bases at V and 9 bases at J, with 15 bases in the middle. The CDR3 consists of 15 residues.

The chain links TRBV7-9 to TRBJ1-1; D gene uncertain. Trimming removed 5 bases from V and 7 bases from J, with 14 bases in between. The CDR3 is 13 amino acids. CDR1 is SEHNR, CDR2 FQNEAQ, per germline (reference sequence). CDR3 bases: TGTGCCAGCAGCAGCGGTGATGGTCTTGAAGCTTTCTTT. Protein product: CASSSGDGLEAFF. Together with reference TRBV7-9 and TRBJ1-1, the CDR3 gives the full variable domain: DTGVSQNPRHKITKRGQNVTFRCDPISEHNRLYWYRQTLGQGPEFLTYFQNEAQLEKSRLLSDRFSAERPKGSFSTLEIQRTEQGDSAMYLCASSSGDGLEAFFGQGTRLTVV.

This chain joins TRBV6-5 and TRBJ2-7; unclear D gene. In germline, CDR1 is MNHEY, CDR2 SVGAGI. CDR3 size: 14 residues. With 2 bases removed from V and 3 bases from J, the gap between germline ends came to 11 bases. In nucleotides, the CDR3 is TGTGCCAGCAGTTACGCCTACAACCACTACGAGCAGTACTTC. It translates to CASSYAYNHYEQYF.

This chain links TRBV2 with TRBJ2-1; D is perhaps TRBD1 (7 bases). Germline-derived CDR1 and CDR2 are SNHLY and FYNNEI. The CDR3 spans 15 residues. V lost 2 bases and J 6 bases, leaving 14 bases between the germline ends. The CDR3 DNA reads as TGTGCCAGCAGTGAATCGGACAGGAGGGTCAATGAGCAGTTCTTC. This translates into CASSESDRRVNEQFF.

This chain connects TRBV6-5 to TRBJ2-7; the D is unclear. Germline V gene data show CDR1 as MNHEY and CDR2 as SVGAGI. V was trimmed by 6 bases and J by 0 bases, leaving 12 bases between them. The CDR3 has 14 residues. The CDR3 here is CASRLGPSSYEQYF. The CDR3 nucleotides read TGTGCCAGCAGGCTTGGTCCGAGCTCCTACGAGCAGTACTTC.

The chain recombines TRBV9 with TRBJ2-5, with 10 bases aligning to TRBD2. Germline V gene lookup returns CDR1 SGDLS and CDR2 YYNGEE. The junction had 6 bases not matched to a gene; V was cut back by 0 bases and J by 4 bases. CDR3 size: 16 residues. CDR3 nucleotides: TGTGCCAGCAGCGTAGCACTAGCGGGATCGGGAGAGACCCAGTACTTC. It encodes CASSVALAGSGETQYF.

The rearrangement joins TRBV6-1 to TRBJ2-5; D gene uncertain. The J call could be wrong; TRBJ2-7 is a better fit for the DNA end. Germline CDR1 MNHNS, CDR2 SASEGT. The CDR3 is made up of 13 amino acids. CDR3 DNA sequence: TGTGCCAGCAGTCGACTGAAAGGATACGAGCAGTACTTC. Its translation is CASSRLKGYEQYF.

The V call is TRBV18, the J call TRBJ2-3; 8 positions agree with TRBD2. The ends lost 3 bases at V and 2 bases at J; junction bases unmatched: 4. Germline V gene data show CDR1 as KGHSH and CDR2 as LQKENI. This CDR3 is built from 15 residues. The CDR3 loop reads CASSPGGGNTDTQYF. The CDR3 DNA sequence: TGTGCCAGCTCACCGGGCGGGGGGAACACAGATACGCAGTATTTT.

The chain couples TRBV5-1 to TRBJ1-2, with D possibly TRBD1 on 5 matching bases. CDR1 SGHRS and CDR2 YFSETQ come from the germline V gene. The CDR3 is 15 residues long. Trimming removed 0 bases from V and 4 bases from J, with 13 bases in between. CDR3 amino acids: CASSLDQGLGYGYTF. CDR3 sequence (DNA): TGCGCCAGCAGCTTGGACCAGGGCCTCGGCTATGGCTACACCTTC.

The chain links TRBV5-8 to TRBJ1-6; D not certain. The CDR3 sequence is 16 residues long. Germline lookup yields CDR1 SGHTS and CDR2 YDEGEE. Trimming took off 4 bases at V and 1 base at J, with 12 bases between the two ends. CDR3 sequence reads: CASSRSEGSYNSPLHF. In DNA, the CDR3 is TGTGCCAGCAGCCGGTCGGAAGGATCCTATAATTCACCCCTCCACTTT.

This rearrangement joins TRBV29-1 to TRBJ2-7; no clear D gene. Per germline, CDR1 SQVTM and CDR2 ANQGSEA. The CDR3 sequence is 14 residues long. Between the trimmed V and J ends, which lost 3 bases and 7 bases, there was a span of 19 bases. CDR3 DNA sequence: TGCAGCGTTGAGGACCGGCAAGGTAGTCGGGAGCAGTACTTC. As protein: CSVEDRQGSREQYF.

This sequence joins TRBV28 and TRBJ2-3; 9 positions agree with TRBD2. The V and J ends lost 1 base and 2 bases, in that order; junction bases with no gene match: 10. Germline V gene data show CDR1 as MDHEN and CDR2 as SYDVKM. CDR3 length equals 18 residues. The CDR3 spells CASSLYPPSGTYTDTQYF. CDR3 DNA: TGTGCCAGCAGTTTATATCCCCCTAGCGGGACATACACAGATACGCAGTATTTT.

The chain couples TRBV19 to TRBJ1-2; no clear D gene. The germline V and J ends were trimmed by 0 bases and 4 bases, with 12 bases remaining between them. The CDR3 sequence is 15 residues long. Germline-derived CDR1 and CDR2 are LNHDA and SQIVND (reference sequence). The CDR3 region has the DNA TGTGCCAGTAGTATAGATCCAGCAGCCCCCTATGGCTACACCTTC. Translated, it gives CASSIDPAAPYGYTF.

This chain uses TRBV6-1 with TRBJ1-2, with TRBD1 matching over 7 bases. Trimming took 5 bases from V and 4 from J; bases not matched to a gene: 7. CDR3 length: 14 residues. CDR1 is MNHNS and CDR2 is SASEGT in the germline V gene. The DNA of the CDR3 is TGTGCCAGCAGTTCACAGGGGACCATCTATGGCTACACCTTC. Its translation is CASSSQGTIYGYTF.

This chain joins TRBV7-2 and TRBJ2-5; 7 bases are a match to TRBD1. The CDR3 is made up of 14 amino acids. From germline, CDR1 is SGHTA and CDR2 FQGNSA. V was clipped by 3 bases and J by 5 bases; unmatched bases: 6. CDR3 DNA sequence: TGTGCCAGCAGCTTCCGACAGGGTCGGGAGACCCAGTACTTC. Translating it yields CASSFRQGRETQYF.

The rearrangement links TRBV7-2 to TRBJ2-3; 13 bases agree with TRBD2. CDR1 SGHTA and CDR2 FQGNSA come from the germline V gene. There are 15 residues in the CDR3. The V and J ends lost 4 bases and 6 bases, in that order; junction bases with no gene match: 4. The CDR3 reads CASSSQTSGGDTQYF. In DNA form, the CDR3 reads TGTGCCAGCAGCTCCCAGACTAGCGGGGGGGATACGCAGTATTTT.

Only one count was recorded for this clone. The rearrangement joins TRBV4-3 to TRBJ2-3, with 7 bases fitting TRBD2. The germline V gene encodes CDR1 LGHNA and CDR2 YSLEER. This CDR3 is built from 14 residues. V lost 0 bases to trimming and J lost 9 bases; unmatched junction nucleotides: 6. CDR3 DNA sequence: TGCGCCAGCAGCCAAGAAGGTCGGCGGGAGACGCAGTATTTT. Residues: CASSQEGRRETQYF.

This chain connects TRBV7-9 to TRBJ2-3, with D tentatively TRBD2 (6 bases). V was trimmed by 4 bases and J by 5 bases, leaving 19 bases between them. CDR1 SEHNR and CDR2 FQNEAQ come from the germline V gene (reference sequence). The CDR3 spans 16 residues. CDR3 loop: CASSYTGGPLGDTQYF. The CDR3 DNA is TGTGCCAGCAGCTACACCGGAGGGCCTTTAGGAGATACGCAGTATTTT.

The chain links TRBV6-1 to TRBJ1-5; no reliable D call. The V end was cut by 4 bases, the J end by 0 bases, with 10 bases between. CDR3 length: 15 residues. From germline, CDR1 is MNHNS and CDR2 SASEGT. CDR3 region: CASSAQVTSNQPQHF. The CDR3 DNA sequence: TGTGCCAGCAGTGCCCAGGTTACTAGCAATCAGCCCCAGCATTTT.

The genes are TRBV28 and TRBJ1-1; weak D call: TRBD1 (6 bases). CDR1 and CDR2 (germline): MDHEN, SYDVKM. The CDR3 covers 16 residues. The V and J ends lost 7 bases and 4 bases respectively, with 22 bases between them. The CDR3: CASTPAGGGSRTEAFF. CDR3 DNA: TGTGCCAGCACCCCCGCTGGGGGCGGGTCGCGCACTGAAGCTTTCTTT.

The J gene is TRBJ2-7, the V gene TRBV29-1; 10 nucleotides agree with TRBD2. Per germline, CDR1 SQVTM and CDR2 ANQGSEA. The CDR3 covers 14 residues. With 1 base clipped from V and 5 bases from J, the junction kept 5 bases outside the gene matches. The CDR3 DNA is TGCAGCGTTGAAGTAGCGGGAGGCGTAGACGAGCAGTACTTC. It translates to CSVEVAGGVDEQYF.

The chain joins TRBV9 to TRBJ2-2, with D possibly TRBD1 on 6 matching bases. Germline V gives CDR1 SGDLS, CDR2 YYNGEE. CDR3 length: 14 residues. V was shortened by 4 bases and J by 6 bases, with 13 bases between the two germline ends. The CDR3 spells CASSIIQGPGELFF. The DNA of the CDR3 is TGTGCCAGCAGCATTATACAGGGCCCCGGGGAGCTGTTTTTT.

With respect to this clone: The same CDR3 also results from other DNA sequences found in this sample. The chain joins TRBV28 to TRBJ1-2; D remains unclear. The CDR3 is 12 amino acids. Trimming cost V 5 bases and J 5 bases, with 9 bases left between them. CDR1 is MDHEN and CDR2 is SYDVKM in the germline V gene. The CDR3 coding sequence is TGTGCCAGCAGTCCCGTCGGATATGGCTACACCTTC. Amino acid sequence: CASSPVGYGYTF.

The V and J genes are TRBV5-6 and TRBJ2-7; D remains ambiguous. The germline V gene has CDR1 SGHDT and CDR2 YYEEEE. Trimming pared 3 bases from V and 7 bases from J, leaving 14 bases between. CDR3 length: 13 amino acids. The CDR3 loop reads CASSSSPGREQYF. The DNA of the CDR3 is TGTGCCAGCAGCTCTAGTCCCGGCCGGGAGCAGTACTTC.

The chain carries TRBV2 and TRBJ1-5, with D perhaps matching TRBD1 (6 bases). The CDR3 covers 15 residues. V was clipped by 6 bases and J by 4 bases, with 16 bases between them. The germline gives CDR1 SNHLY, CDR2 FYNNEI. The CDR3 sequence is CASSNRQDQNQPQHF. The DNA of the CDR3 is TGTGCCAGCAGCAATAGACAGGACCAAAATCAGCCCCAGCATTTT.

V and J are TRBV28 and TRBJ2-7, with D maybe TRBD2 (7 bases). V was trimmed by 7 bases and J by 2 bases, leaving 12 bases between them. This CDR3 is 13 amino acids long. Per germline, CDR1 MDHEN and CDR2 SYDVKM. DNA for the CDR3: TGTGCCAGCAAACAGGGAGGGCCCTACGAGCAGTACTTC. Its protein product is CASKQGGPYEQYF. Supplemented by reference TRBV28 and TRBJ2-7, the full variable domain reads DVKVTQSSRYLVKRTGEKVFLECVQDMDHENMFWYRQDPGLGLRLIYFSYDVKMKEKGDIPEGYSVSREKKERFSLILESASTNQTSMYLCASKQGGPYEQYFGPGTRLTVT.

This chain links TRBV27 with TRBJ1-6; 8 bases map to TRBD1. V was clipped by 4 bases and J by 10 bases; unmatched bases: 6. CDR1 MNHEY and CDR2 SMNVEV come from the germline V gene (reference sequence). This CDR3 has 14 amino acids. Here the CDR3 DNA reads TGTGCCAGCAGTTCTACAGGGGGAGGGTCACCCCTCCACTTT. Translation gives CASSSTGGGSPLHF.

The chain couples TRBV4-2 to TRBJ1-3; 7 positions match TRBD1. This CDR3 comprises 14 residues. Per the germline V gene, CDR1 is LGHNA and CDR2 is YNFKEQ. V was pared by 1 base and J by 8 bases, with 5 bases of the junction left unmatched. The CDR3 DNA follows: TGTGCCAGCAGCCAAGTCGACAGGGCGGACACCATATATTTT. This translates into CASSQVDRADTIYF.

The chain recombines TRBV7-9 with TRBJ2-1; D remains ambiguous. The CDR3 spans 13 residues. Germline values: CDR1 SEHNR, CDR2 FQNEAQ (reference sequence). V was clipped by 1 base and J by 10 bases, with 11 bases between them. CDR3 DNA: TGTGCCAGCAGCTTAGGCGGCAGCTGGGAGCAGTTCTTC. Protein sequence: CASSLGGSWEQFF.